These T cell receptor beta chains were read from a single sample in a study of T cells after yellow fever vaccination. TCRdb re-derived calls from the 5' RACE reads in MiXCR, one entry per CDR3 protein. Of a few hundred thousand distinct CDR3 sequences listed, around a sixth are singletons. Sequencing was performed on PBMCs, taken 5 to 6 days after the first yellow fever vaccination. These receptor sequences come from a man aged 18 to 30 who received the YFV17D yellow fever vaccine. Each CDR3 is given with its conserved first and last residue. A D gene is named only where the DNA matches it firmly. Clone size, where shown, is once, few, many, or a class for clones that have expanded.

d_call: .; cdr3_length: 14; v_call: TRBV4-1; j_call: TRBJ1-2; clone_size: .; cdr3_aa: CASSQRGTVDGYTF; cdr3_nt: TGCGCCAGCAGCCAACGGGGAACTGTAGATGGCTACACCTTC
d_call: .; cdr3_length: 16; v_call: TRBV6-1; j_call: TRBJ2-3; clone_size: .; cdr3_aa: CASSEGQQVFTDTQYF; cdr3_nt: TGTGCCAGCAGTGAAGGGCAGCAGGTTTTCACAGATACGCAGTATTTT
d_call: .; cdr3_length: 12; v_call: TRBV7-9; j_call: TRBJ1-6; clone_size: few; cdr3_aa: CASGDFNSPLHF; cdr3_nt: TGTGCCAGCGGGGATTTTAATTCACCCCTCCACTTT
d_call: TRBD1; cdr3_length: 16; v_call: TRBV6-2/TRBV6-3; j_call: TRBJ2-7; clone_size: .; cdr3_aa: CASTDPWRGDRGEQYF; cdr3_nt: TGTGCCAGCACCGATCCCTGGCGGGGCGACAGGGGCGAGCAGTACTTC
d_call: .; cdr3_length: 13; v_call: TRBV2; j_call: TRBJ2-3; clone_size: .; cdr3_aa: CASSVNKADTQYF; cdr3_nt: TGTGCCAGCAGCGTGAACAAAGCAGATACGCAGTATTTT
d_call: .; cdr3_length: 14; v_call: TRBV20-1; j_call: TRBJ2-3; clone_size: .; cdr3_aa: CCARDRTAGDTQYF; cdr3_nt: TGCTGTGCTAGAGATCGGACGGCAGGGGATACGCAGTATTTT
d_call: .; cdr3_length: 17; v_call: TRBV7-9; j_call: TRBJ1-6; clone_size: .; cdr3_aa: CASSHAGTGTVNSPLHF; cdr3_nt: TGTGCCAGCAGTCATGCCGGCACCGGGACGGTTAATTCACCCCTCCACTTT
d_call: TRBD2; cdr3_length: 11; v_call: TRBV12-3/TRBV12-4; j_call: TRBJ2-7; clone_size: .; cdr3_aa: CASGEGLEQYF; cdr3_nt: TGTGCCAGCGGGGAGGGGCTCGAGCAGTACTTC
d_call: .; cdr3_length: 14; v_call: TRBV7-6; j_call: TRBJ2-7; clone_size: many; cdr3_aa: CASSLRIGFYEQYF; cdr3_nt: TGTGCCAGCAGCTTAAGAATCGGATTCTACGAGCAGTACTTC
d_call: .; cdr3_length: 14; v_call: TRBV4-3; j_call: TRBJ2-3; clone_size: .; cdr3_aa: CASSQDITTDTQYF; cdr3_nt: TGCGCCAGCAGCCAAGATATTACGACAGATACGCAGTATTTT
d_call: TRBD1; cdr3_length: 14; v_call: TRBV5-6; j_call: TRBJ2-5; clone_size: .; cdr3_aa: CASSETGIQETQYF; cdr3_nt: TGTGCCAGCAGCGAGACAGGGATCCAAGAGACCCAGTACTTC
d_call: TRBD2; cdr3_length: 16; v_call: TRBV14; j_call: TRBJ2-1; clone_size: .; cdr3_aa: CASSQWRGALLNEQFF; cdr3_nt: TGTGCCAGCAGCCAATGGCGGGGGGCCCTTTTGAATGAGCAGTTCTTC
d_call: .; cdr3_length: 13; v_call: TRBV4-3; j_call: TRBJ2-7; clone_size: .; cdr3_aa: CASSQDRRDEQYF; cdr3_nt: TGCGCCAGCAGCCAAGATCGGAGGGACGAGCAGTACTTC
d_call: .; cdr3_length: 13; v_call: TRBV14; j_call: TRBJ1-1; clone_size: .; cdr3_aa: CASSQDQSTEAFF; cdr3_nt: TGTGCCAGCAGCCAAGATCAATCCACTGAAGCTTTCTTT
d_call: .; cdr3_length: 17; v_call: TRBV5-1; j_call: TRBJ2-1; clone_size: few; cdr3_aa: CASSFVGANELYNEQFF; cdr3_nt: TGCGCCAGCAGCTTCGTGGGGGCGAATGAGCTCTACAATGAGCAGTTCTTC
d_call: TRBD2; cdr3_length: 23; v_call: TRBV24-1; j_call: TRBJ2-1; clone_size: few; cdr3_aa: CATSDPPGGGLAGGPVSYNEQFF; cdr3_nt: TGTGCCACCAGTGACCCCCCAGGGGGGGGACTAGCGGGGGGGCCCGTATCCTACAATGAGCAGTTCTTC
d_call: .; cdr3_length: 14; v_call: TRBV5-1; j_call: TRBJ1-2; clone_size: .; cdr3_aa: CASSEDQGWSGYTF; cdr3_nt: TGCGCCAGCAGCGAAGATCAGGGCTGGTCTGGCTACACCTTC